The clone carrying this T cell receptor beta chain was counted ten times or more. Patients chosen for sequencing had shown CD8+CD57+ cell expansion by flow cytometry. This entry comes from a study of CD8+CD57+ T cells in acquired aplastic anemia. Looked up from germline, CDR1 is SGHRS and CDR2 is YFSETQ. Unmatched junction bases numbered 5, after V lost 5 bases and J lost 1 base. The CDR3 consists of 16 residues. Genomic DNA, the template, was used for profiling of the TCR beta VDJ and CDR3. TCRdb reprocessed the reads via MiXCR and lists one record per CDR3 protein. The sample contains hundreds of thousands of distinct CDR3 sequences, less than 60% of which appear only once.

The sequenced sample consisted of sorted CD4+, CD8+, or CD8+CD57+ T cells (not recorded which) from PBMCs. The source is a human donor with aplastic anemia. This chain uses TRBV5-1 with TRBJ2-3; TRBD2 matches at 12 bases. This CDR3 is CASRWRTSGGTDTQYF. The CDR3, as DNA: TGCGCCAGCAGGTGGCGGACTAGCGGGGGCACAGATACGCAGTATTTT.